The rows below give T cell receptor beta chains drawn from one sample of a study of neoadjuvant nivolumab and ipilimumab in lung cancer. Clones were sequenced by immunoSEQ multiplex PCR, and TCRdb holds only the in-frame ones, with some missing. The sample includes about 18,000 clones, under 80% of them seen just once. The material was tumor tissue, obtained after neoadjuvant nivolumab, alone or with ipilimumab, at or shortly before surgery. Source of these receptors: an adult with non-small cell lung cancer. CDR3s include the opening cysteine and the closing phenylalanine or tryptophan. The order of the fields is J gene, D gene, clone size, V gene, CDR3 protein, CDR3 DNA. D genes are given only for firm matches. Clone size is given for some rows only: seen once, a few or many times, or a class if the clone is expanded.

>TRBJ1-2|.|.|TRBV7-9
CASSPLGGHYGYTF
TGTGCCAGCAGCCCCCTCGGGGGCCACTATGGCTACACCTTC
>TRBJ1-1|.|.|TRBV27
CASRPGAQGTEAFF
TGTGCCAGCAGGCCGGGGGCCCAGGGCACTGAAGCTTTCTTT
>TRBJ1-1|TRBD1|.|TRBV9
CASSGQGARAFF
TGTGCCAGCAGCGGACAGGGGGCGAGAGCTTTCTTT
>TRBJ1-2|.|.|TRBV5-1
CASSLDRVDGYTF
TGCGCCAGCAGCTTGGACAGGGTTGATGGCTACACCTTC
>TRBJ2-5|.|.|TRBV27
CASSLLRGAGETQYF
TGTGCCAGCAGTTTGTTACGGGGGGCAGGAGAGACCCAGTACTTC
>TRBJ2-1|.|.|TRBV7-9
CASSFNQGIRNEQFF
TGTGCCAGCAGCTTCAATCAGGGGATTCGCAATGAGCAGTTCTTC
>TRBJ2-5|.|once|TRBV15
CATSRDRNQETQYF
TGTGCCACCAGCAGAGATAGAAACCAGGAGACTCAGTACTTC
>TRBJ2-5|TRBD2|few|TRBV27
CASSPGAGGPGETQYF
TGTGCCAGCAGTCCCGGGGCGGGAGGGCCCGGAGAGACCCAGTACTTC
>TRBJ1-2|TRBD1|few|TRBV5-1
CASSWGTGSNYGYTF
TGCGCCAGCAGTTGGGGGACAGGCAGTAACTATGGCTACACCTTC
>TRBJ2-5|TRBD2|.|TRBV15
CATSRGGASGIKETQYF
TGTGCCACCAGCAGAGGAGGCGCTAGCGGAATCAAAGAGACCCAGTACTTC
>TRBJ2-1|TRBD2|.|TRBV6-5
CASSSLTSGAYNEQFF
TGTGCCAGCAGTTCCTTAACTAGCGGAGCTTACAATGAGCAGTTCTTC
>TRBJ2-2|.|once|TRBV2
CASTQLEPSTHYMSNTGELFF
TGTGCCAGCACCCAGTTGGAGCCATCCACCCATTATATGTCGAACACCGGGGAGCTGTTTTTT
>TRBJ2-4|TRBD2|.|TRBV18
CASSPQTSGHKNIQYF
TGTGCCAGCTCTCCCCAGACTAGCGGACATAAAAACATTCAGTACTTC
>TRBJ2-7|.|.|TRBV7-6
CASGQGGYEQYF
TGTGCCAGCGGGCAGGGGGGCTACGAGCAGTACTTC
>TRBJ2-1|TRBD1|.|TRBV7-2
CASSLAGPGTGSSNEQFF
TGTGCCAGCAGCTTAGCAGGGCCCGGGACAGGCAGTTCCAATGAGCAGTTCTTC
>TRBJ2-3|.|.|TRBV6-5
CASSYSSSAADTQYF
TGTGCCAGCAGTTACTCGAGTAGCGCAGCAGATACGCAGTATTTT
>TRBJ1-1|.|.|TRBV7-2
CASSLSAGVQTEAFF
TGTGCCAGCAGCCTAAGTGCGGGGGTACAGACTGAAGCTTTCTTT
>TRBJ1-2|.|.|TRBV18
CASSSEVGGYTF
TGTGCCAGCTCGTCCGAAGTGGGTGGCTACACCTTC
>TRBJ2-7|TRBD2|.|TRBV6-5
CASSRIAGSSYEQYF
TGTGCCAGCAGTCGGATAGCGGGAAGTTCCTACGAGCAGTACTTC
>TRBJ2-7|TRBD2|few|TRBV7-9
CASSLPRLAGGSYEQYF
TGTGCCAGCAGCTTACCCCGACTAGCGGGAGGTTCCTACGAGCAGTACTTC
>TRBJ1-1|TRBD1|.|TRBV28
CASSSGGQGSEEAFF
TGTGCCAGCAGTTCGGGGGGACAGGGGTCCGAAGAAGCTTTCTTT
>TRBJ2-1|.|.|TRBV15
CATSRAAGLYDEQFF
TGTGCCACCAGCAGAGCGGCGGGATTGTACGATGAGCAGTTCTTC
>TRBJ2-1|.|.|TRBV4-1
CASSQGVLGGRNEQFF
TGCGCCAGCAGCCAAGGGGTCCTAGGGGGACGGAATGAGCAGTTCTTC
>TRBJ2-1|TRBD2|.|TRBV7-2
CASSGLAGVRNEQFF
TGTGCCAGCAGCGGTTTAGCGGGAGTTCGCAATGAGCAGTTCTTC
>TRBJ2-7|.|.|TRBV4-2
CASSQEAAGSYEQYF
TGTGCCAGCAGCCAAGAGGCGGCAGGTTCCTACGAGCAGTACTTC
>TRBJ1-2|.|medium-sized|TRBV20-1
CSASHGYTF
TGCAGTGCGTCGCATGGCTACACCTTC
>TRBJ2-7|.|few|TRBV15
CATSMDYRYEQYF
TGTGCCACCAGCATGGACTACCGCTACGAGCAGTACTTC
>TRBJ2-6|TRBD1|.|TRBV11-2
CASSLTGGISGANVLTF
TGTGCCAGCAGCCTCACAGGGGGGATCTCTGGGGCCAACGTCCTGACTTTC
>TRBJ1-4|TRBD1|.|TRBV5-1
CASSFGFRDRGEKLFF
TGCGCCAGCAGCTTTGGATTCCGGGACAGGGGTGAAAAACTGTTTTTT
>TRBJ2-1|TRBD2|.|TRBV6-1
CASRSSGAWNEQFF
TGTGCCAGCAGGAGTAGCGGGGCCTGGAATGAGCAGTTCTTC
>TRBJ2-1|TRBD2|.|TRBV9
CASSARSGSSYNEQFF
TGTGCCAGCAGCGCCCGTAGCGGGAGTTCCTACAATGAGCAGTTCTTC
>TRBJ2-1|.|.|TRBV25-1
CASSEGWELSNEQFF
TGTGCCAGCAGTGAGGGGTGGGAGTTATCCAATGAGCAGTTCTTC
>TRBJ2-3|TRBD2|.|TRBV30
CAWSGALTSGRALDTQYF
TGTGCCTGGAGTGGAGCCTTGACTAGCGGGAGGGCCCTCGATACGCAGTATTTT
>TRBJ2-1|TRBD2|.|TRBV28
CASSYTSGTYNEQFF
TGTGCCAGCAGCTATACTAGCGGGACCTACAATGAGCAGTTCTTC
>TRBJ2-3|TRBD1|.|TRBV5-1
CASSPRGQGSQYF
TGCGCCAGCAGCCCCAGAGGACAGGGGTCGCAGTATTTT
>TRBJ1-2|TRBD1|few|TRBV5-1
CASSFQEAGGYYGYTF
TGCGCCAGCAGCTTTCAGGAGGCAGGGGGCTACTATGGCTACACCTTC
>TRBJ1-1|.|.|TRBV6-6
CASSYGAGVGTEAFF
TGTGCCAGCAGTTACGGGGCAGGGGTGGGCACTGAAGCTTTCTTT
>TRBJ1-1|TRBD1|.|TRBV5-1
CASSSGTGLNTEAFF
TGCGCCAGCAGCTCCGGGACAGGGCTGAACACTGAAGCTTTCTTT
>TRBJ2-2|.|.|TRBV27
CASSLNGGELFF
TGTGCCAGCAGTTTAAATGGCGGGGAGCTGTTTTTT
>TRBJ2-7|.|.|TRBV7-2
CASSLERETEQYF
TGTGCCAGCAGCTTAGAGAGGGAGACCGAGCAGTACTTC
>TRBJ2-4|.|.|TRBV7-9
CASSLATLAKNIQYF
TGTGCCAGCAGCTTAGCGACCTTAGCCAAAAACATTCAGTACTTC
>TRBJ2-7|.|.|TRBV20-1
CSAGTLYEQYF
TGCAGTGCCGGGACTTTGTACGAGCAGTACTTC
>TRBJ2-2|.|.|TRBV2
CASSVKATGELFF
TGTGCCAGCAGTGTCAAGGCCACCGGGGAGCTGTTTTTT
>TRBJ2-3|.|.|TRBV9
CASSVGNFDDTQYF
TGTGCCAGCAGCGTAGGAAACTTTGACGATACGCAGTATTTT
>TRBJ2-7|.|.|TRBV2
CASSLQPYEQYF
TGTGCCAGCAGTTTACAGCCCTACGAGCAGTACTTC
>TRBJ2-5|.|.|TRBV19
CASSIDSEQETQYF
TGTGCCAGTAGTATTGACAGTGAGCAAGAGACCCAGTACTTC
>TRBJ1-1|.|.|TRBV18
CASSPGGNTEAFF
TGTGCCAGCTCACCAGGGGGCAACACTGAAGCTTTCTTT
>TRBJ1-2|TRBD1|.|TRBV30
CAWSATGAYGYTF
TGTGCCTGGAGCGCCACAGGGGCTTATGGCTACACCTTC
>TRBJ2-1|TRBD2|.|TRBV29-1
CSVDIWLAGEQFF
TGCAGCGTTGATATTTGGCTAGCGGGAGAGCAGTTCTTC
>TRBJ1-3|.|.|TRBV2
CASSVGGSTTIYF
TGTGCCAGCAGCGTCGGTGGTTCTACGACCATATATTTT
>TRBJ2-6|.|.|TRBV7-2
CASSLDVSSGANVLTF
TGTGCCAGCAGCCTGGACGTTAGCTCTGGGGCCAACGTCCTGACTTTC
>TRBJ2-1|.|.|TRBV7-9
CASSSLLLYNEQFF
TGTGCCAGCAGCTCACTACTCCTCTACAATGAGCAGTTCTTC
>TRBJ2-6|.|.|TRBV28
CASSSGSSGANVLTF
TGTGCCAGCAGTTCCGGGAGCTCTGGGGCCAACGTCCTGACTTTC
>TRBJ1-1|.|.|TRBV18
CASSPPHTGWNTEAFF
TGTGCCAGCTCACCACCGCATACAGGGTGGAACACTGAAGCTTTCTTT
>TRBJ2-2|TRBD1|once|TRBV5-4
CASSQRQGGGELFF
TGTGCCAGCAGCCAACGACAGGGTGGCGGGGAGCTGTTTTTT